These T cell receptor beta chains were read from a single sample in a study of regulatory T cells in long-lasting Graves disease. TCRdb re-called the multiplex PCR reads through MiXCR, storing one row per CDR3 protein. The repertoire holds about 530,000 distinct CDR3 sequences, 15% to 20% seen once, with 25% in the top ten. The sample also formed part of further work on T cells in Graves' hyperthyroidism and ophthalmopathy.

Source: peripheral blood mononuclear cells (PBMCs), taken at new diagnosis, from a patient treated with antithyroid drugs. The receptors shown here come from a woman aged 35-60 years with Graves disease. The CDR3 runs from the conserved cysteine through the conserved F or W. Each record gives: D gene, J gene, clone size, V gene, CDR3 protein, CDR3 DNA. A D gene is named only where the DNA matches it firmly. Size is stated for part of the rows, as once, few or many counts, or as a class when the clone is expanded.

. | TRBJ1-2 | . | TRBV28 | CASTSSTTPWGTYGYTF | TGTGCCAGCACCAGTTCCACCACCCCATGGGGTACCTATGGCTACACCTTC
TRBD1 | TRBJ1-6 | few | TRBV9 | CASSDTTGGRSPLHF | TGTGCCAGCAGCGACACGACAGGGGGGAGATCACCCCTCCACTTT
. | TRBJ2-6 | many | TRBV6-2/TRBV6-3 | CASSYSQGSGANVLTF | TGTGCCAGCAGTTACTCGCAGGGTTCTGGGGCCAACGTCCTGACTTTC
. | TRBJ2-3 | many | TRBV5-1 | CASSGDLTDTQYF | TGCGCCAGCTCTGGGGACCTTACAGATACGCAGTATTTT
. | TRBJ1-4 | many | TRBV4-1 | CASSQVGATNEKLFF | TGTGCCAGCAGCCAAGTGGGGGCAACTAATGAAAAACTGTTTTTT
. | TRBJ1-2 | many | TRBV6-2/TRBV6-3 | CASSYPQGPYGYTF | TGTGCCAGCAGTTACCCACAGGGTCCGTATGGCTACACCTTC
. | TRBJ2-3 | . | TRBV7-9 | CASSYMTTDTQYF | TGTGCCAGCAGCTATATGACCACAGATACGCAGTATTTT
TRBD1 | TRBJ2-1 | . | TRBV28 | CASSLRGHLNEQFF | TGTGCCAGCAGTCTCAGGGGGCATCTCAATGAGCAGTTCTTC
TRBD1 | TRBJ1-2 | . | TRBV5-4 | CASSQGQGAGGGYTF | TGTGCCAGCAGCCAGGGACAGGGGGCAGGGGGTGGCTACACCTTC
. | TRBJ1-5 | . | TRBV19 | CASSIVRARHYFQPQHF | TGTGCCAGTAGTATAGTAAGGGCTCGTCACTACTTTCAGCCCCAGCATTTT